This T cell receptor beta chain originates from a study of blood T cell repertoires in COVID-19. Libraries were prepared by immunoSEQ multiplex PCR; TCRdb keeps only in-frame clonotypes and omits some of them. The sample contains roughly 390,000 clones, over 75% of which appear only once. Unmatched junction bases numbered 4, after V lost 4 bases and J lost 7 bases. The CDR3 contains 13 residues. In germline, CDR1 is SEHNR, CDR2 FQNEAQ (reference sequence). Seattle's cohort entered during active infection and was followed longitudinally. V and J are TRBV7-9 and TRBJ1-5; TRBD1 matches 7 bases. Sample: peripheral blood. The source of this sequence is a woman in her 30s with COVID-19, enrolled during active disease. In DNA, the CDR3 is TGTGCCAGCAGCTCGGGACAGCCACAGCCCCAGCATTTT. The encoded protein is CASSSGQPQPQHF.